The rows below give T cell receptor beta chains drawn from one sample of a study of PD-L1 blockade in urothelial cancer. Sequenced by immunoSEQ multiplex PCR; TCRdb stores in-frame clones only, minus some. The sample carries about 56,000 clones, 65% to 90% recorded once. The material was PBMCs, obtained around atezolizumab (anti-PD-L1) treatment. These receptors all stem from a man aged 65 to 85 with urothelial cancer. Each CDR3 is given with its conserved first and last residue. The order of the fields is J gene, V gene, clone size, D gene, CDR3 protein, CDR3 DNA. The D gene is left open where the match is weak. Only part of the rows carry a size: once, few, many, or a class if the clone is expanded.

TRBJ2-5	TRBV18	-	TRBD1	CASSTGTGGGGQETQYF	TGTGCCAGCTCAACCGGGACAGGGGGCGGTGGACAAGAGACCCAGTACTTC
TRBJ2-5	TRBV14	-	-	CASSRVGETQYF	TGTGCCAGCAGTCGGGTAGGAGAGACCCAGTACTTC
TRBJ2-6	TRBV5-1	-	-	CASSLKGEGANVLTF	TGCGCCAGCAGCTTGAAGGGGGAAGGGGCCAACGTCCTGACTTTC
TRBJ1-1	TRBV6-5	once	-	CASSYGGGGTEAFF	TGTGCCAGCAGTTACGGCGGGGGGGGCACTGAAGCTTTCTTT
TRBJ2-2	TRBV30	-	TRBD1	CAWMERGLDTGELFF	TGTGCCTGGATGGAGAGGGGGCTGGACACCGGGGAGCTGTTTTTT
TRBJ2-7	TRBV5-1	-	-	CASSVGPGDVYEQYF	TGCGCCAGCAGCGTGGGTCCAGGGGACGTCTACGAGCAGTACTTC
TRBJ2-2	TRBV28	-	TRBD2	CASLPYGRPTGELFF	TGTGCCAGCCTTCCCTACGGGAGGCCCACCGGGGAGCTGTTTTTT
TRBJ2-2	TRBV5-4	-	TRBD2	CASSFGGRAGTGELFF	TGTGCCAGCAGCTTTGGTGGGAGGGCCGGCACCGGGGAGCTGTTTTTT
TRBJ2-5	TRBV5-4	once	TRBD1	CASSPSTGGGETQYF	TGTGCCAGCAGCCCCAGCACAGGGGGCGGAGAGACCCAGTACTTC
TRBJ2-2	TRBV15	-	-	CATSRDRSTGELFF	TGTGCCACCAGCAGAGACAGGTCTACCGGGGAGCTGTTTTTT
TRBJ1-2	TRBV6-1	-	-	CASSEAGRGEGYTF	TGTGCCAGCAGTGAAGCGGGCAGGGGAGAAGGCTACACCTTC
TRBJ2-2	TRBV5-4	few	-	CASRRDPFRNTGELFF	TGTGCCAGCAGGCGGGACCCCTTCCGGAACACCGGGGAGCTGTTTTTT
TRBJ1-1	TRBV29-1	-	-	CSVDRGGNTEAFF	TGCAGCGTTGATCGGGGGGGGAACACTGAAGCTTTCTTT